Listed below are T cell receptor beta chains from one sample, sequenced in a study of technical replicates of blood from a handful of donors. Data came from immunoSEQ multiplex PCR; TCRdb stores just in-frame clones and leaves some out. The table shows over 90,000 clones, with around 96% occurring only once. Sequencing was done on a sample of T cells isolated from PBMCs. All receptors derive from a human donor in good health. Both conserved end residues are part of each CDR3. The order of the fields is clone size, D gene, J gene, V gene, CDR3 protein, CDR3 DNA. A D gene is named only where the DNA matches it firmly. Clone size appears in some rows only: once, few, many, or a class for an expanded clone.

clone size: NA
D gene: TRBD1
J gene: TRBJ2-7
V gene: TRBV7-2
CDR3 protein: CASSFGTGTYEQYF
CDR3 DNA: TGTGCCAGCAGCTTCGGGACAGGGACCTACGAGCAGTACTTC

clone size: NA
D gene: NA
J gene: TRBJ2-7
V gene: TRBV19
CDR3 protein: CASSMSSYYEQYF
CDR3 DNA: TGTGCCAGTAGTATGAGTAGCTATTACGAGCAGTACTTC

clone size: NA
D gene: TRBD1
J gene: TRBJ2-1
V gene: TRBV7-3
CDR3 protein: CATQLIQGTYNEQFF
CDR3 DNA: TGTGCCACCCAGCTTATACAGGGGACCTACAATGAGCAGTTCTTC

clone size: NA
D gene: NA
J gene: TRBJ2-7
V gene: TRBV6-5
CDR3 protein: CASSYSGRSYEQYF
CDR3 DNA: TGTGCCAGCAGTTACTCGGGGCGTTCCTACGAGCAGTACTTC

clone size: NA
D gene: TRBD1
J gene: TRBJ1-4
V gene: TRBV7-9
CDR3 protein: CASSRSGQANYLNEKLFF
CDR3 DNA: TGTGCCAGCAGCCGGAGCGGACAGGCCAATTACCTTAATGAAAAACTGTTTTTT

clone size: NA
D gene: NA
J gene: TRBJ1-2
V gene: TRBV19
CDR3 protein: CASSITGYGYTF
CDR3 DNA: TGTGCCAGTAGTATAACAGGCTATGGCTACACCTTC

clone size: NA
D gene: NA
J gene: TRBJ2-6
V gene: TRBV14
CDR3 protein: CASSQGSKGVVGANVLTF
CDR3 DNA: TGTGCCAGCAGCCAAGGTTCTAAAGGGGTGGTCGGGGCCAACGTCCTGACTTTC

clone size: NA
D gene: TRBD2
J gene: TRBJ2-3
V gene: TRBV4-3
CDR3 protein: CASSQDFPLAGVPDTQYF
CDR3 DNA: TGCGCCAGCAGCCAAGATTTCCCTCTAGCGGGAGTCCCAGATACGCAGTATTTT

clone size: NA
D gene: NA
J gene: TRBJ1-1
V gene: TRBV7-2
CDR3 protein: CASTSLGATEAFF
CDR3 DNA: TGTGCCAGCACCTCCCTGGGCGCGACTGAAGCTTTCTTT

clone size: once
D gene: NA
J gene: TRBJ1-5
V gene: TRBV5-6
CDR3 protein: CASSLVQFPNQPQHF
CDR3 DNA: TGTGCCAGCAGCTTGGTTCAGTTCCCCAATCAGCCCCAGCATTTT

clone size: NA
D gene: TRBD1
J gene: TRBJ1-2
V gene: TRBV5-6
CDR3 protein: CASSERQGYYGYTF
CDR3 DNA: TGTGCCAGCAGCGAGAGACAGGGCTACTATGGCTACACCTTC

clone size: once
D gene: NA
J gene: TRBJ2-2
V gene: TRBV7-2
CDR3 protein: CASSLVSTGELFF
CDR3 DNA: TGTGCCAGCAGCTTGGTTAGCACCGGGGAGCTGTTTTTT

clone size: NA
D gene: TRBD2
J gene: TRBJ2-3
V gene: TRBV10-1
CDR3 protein: CASSDGTSSVVYF
CDR3 DNA: TGCGCCAGCAGTGATGGGACTAGTTCTGTTGTGTATTTT

clone size: NA
D gene: NA
J gene: TRBJ2-1
V gene: TRBV9
CDR3 protein: CASSVRAWAFDQNNEQFF
CDR3 DNA: TGTGCCAGCAGCGTGAGGGCCTGGGCTTTCGACCAGAACAATGAGCAGTTCTTC

clone size: NA
D gene: NA
J gene: TRBJ2-7
V gene: TRBV18
CDR3 protein: CASSPFEVVSYEQYF
CDR3 DNA: TGTGCCAGCTCACCTTTCGAAGTAGTTTCCTACGAGCAGTACTTC

clone size: NA
D gene: NA
J gene: TRBJ2-5
V gene: TRBV6-5
CDR3 protein: CASSYSTRRGWETQYF
CDR3 DNA: TGTGCCAGCAGTTACTCAACGAGACGGGGGTGGGAGACCCAGTACTTC

clone size: NA
D gene: NA
J gene: TRBJ1-1
V gene: TRBV4-1
CDR3 protein: CASSQGLTEAFF
CDR3 DNA: TGCGCCAGCAGCCAGGGGCTGACTGAAGCTTTCTTT

clone size: NA
D gene: TRBD2
J gene: TRBJ2-1
V gene: TRBV9
CDR3 protein: CASSVPASGSPNEQFF
CDR3 DNA: TGTGCCAGCAGCGTACCGGCTAGCGGGTCTCCGAATGAGCAGTTCTTC

clone size: once
D gene: NA
J gene: TRBJ2-7
V gene: TRBV2
CDR3 protein: CASSSPRADEQYF
CDR3 DNA: TGTGCCAGCAGTTCCCCCAGGGCCGACGAGCAGTACTTC

clone size: NA
D gene: NA
J gene: TRBJ2-7
V gene: TRBV11-2
CDR3 protein: CASSFVRDYEQYF
CDR3 DNA: TGTGCCAGCAGCTTTGTCCGGGACTACGAGCAGTACTTC

clone size: NA
D gene: NA
J gene: TRBJ2-3
V gene: TRBV7-2
CDR3 protein: CASSSHTQYF
CDR3 DNA: TGTGCCAGCAGTTCTCATACGCAGTATTTT

clone size: NA
D gene: NA
J gene: TRBJ1-2
V gene: TRBV5-6
CDR3 protein: CASSLEAGDYGYTF
CDR3 DNA: TGTGCCAGCAGCTTGGAAGCGGGGGACTATGGCTACACCTTC

clone size: NA
D gene: TRBD1
J gene: TRBJ2-1
V gene: TRBV7-9
CDR3 protein: CATTGVSYNEQFF
CDR3 DNA: TGTGCCACCACAGGGGTTTCCTACAATGAGCAGTTCTTC

clone size: NA
D gene: TRBD2
J gene: TRBJ2-7
V gene: TRBV30
CDR3 protein: CAWEGTSPEQYF
CDR3 DNA: TGTGCCTGGGAGGGGACTAGCCCCGAGCAGTACTTC

clone size: NA
D gene: TRBD2
J gene: TRBJ2-1
V gene: TRBV5-1
CDR3 protein: CASSGLAGMDEQFF
CDR3 DNA: TGCGCCAGCAGCGGACTAGCGGGAATGGATGAGCAGTTCTTC

clone size: NA
D gene: NA
J gene: TRBJ1-4
V gene: TRBV19
CDR3 protein: CASKGAVNNEKLFF
CDR3 DNA: TGTGCCAGTAAAGGAGCAGTTAATAATGAAAAACTGTTTTTT

clone size: NA
D gene: TRBD1
J gene: TRBJ2-7
V gene: TRBV7-3
CDR3 protein: CASSPRTGSSYEQYF
CDR3 DNA: TGTGCCAGCAGCCCAAGGACAGGGAGCTCCTACGAGCAGTACTTC

clone size: NA
D gene: TRBD2
J gene: TRBJ2-3
V gene: TRBV2
CDR3 protein: CASRSRRENPDTQYF
CDR3 DNA: TGTGCCAGCAGATCAAGGCGGGAGAACCCAGATACGCAGTATTTT

clone size: few
D gene: NA
J gene: TRBJ2-7
V gene: TRBV9
CDR3 protein: CASSVAAGADTYEQYF
CDR3 DNA: TGTGCCAGCAGCGTAGCTGCTGGAGCGGATACCTACGAGCAGTACTTC

clone size: NA
D gene: NA
J gene: TRBJ1-2
V gene: TRBV6-5
CDR3 protein: CASSYNPMGGGGYTF
CDR3 DNA: TGTGCCAGCAGTTACAATCCAATGGGTGGAGGAGGCTACACCTTC

clone size: NA
D gene: TRBD1
J gene: TRBJ1-4
V gene: TRBV11-2
CDR3 protein: CASSRISGTGGNEKLFF
CDR3 DNA: TGTGCCAGCAGCCGCATATCAGGGACAGGGGGAAATGAAAAACTGTTTTTT

clone size: NA
D gene: TRBD2
J gene: TRBJ2-5
V gene: TRBV7-9
CDR3 protein: CASSRGTSLETQYF
CDR3 DNA: TGTGCCAGCAGCAGAGGGACTAGCTTGGAGACCCAGTACTTC

clone size: NA
D gene: NA
J gene: TRBJ2-3
V gene: TRBV27
CDR3 protein: CASSPGQPTDTQYF
CDR3 DNA: TGTGCCAGCAGTCCTGGACAGCCCACAGATACGCAGTATTTT